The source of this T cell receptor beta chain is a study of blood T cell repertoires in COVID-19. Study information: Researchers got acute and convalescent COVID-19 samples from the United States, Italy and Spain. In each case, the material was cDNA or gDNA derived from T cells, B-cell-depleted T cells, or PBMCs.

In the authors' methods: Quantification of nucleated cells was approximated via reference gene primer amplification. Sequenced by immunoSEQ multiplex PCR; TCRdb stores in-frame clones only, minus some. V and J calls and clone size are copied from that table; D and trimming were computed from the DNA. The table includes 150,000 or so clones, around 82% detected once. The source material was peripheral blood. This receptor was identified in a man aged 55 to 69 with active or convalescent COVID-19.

CDR3 DNA: TGTGCCAGCAGCGTAGGCACAGGGAAAAATGAGCAGTTCTTC. This sequence encodes CASSVGTGKNEQFF. The chain has TRBV9 and TRBJ2-1; maybe TRBD1 (6 bases). The V and J ends lost 0 bases and 7 bases respectively, with 11 bases between them. The germline gives CDR1 SGDLS, CDR2 YYNGEE. There are 14 residues in the CDR3.